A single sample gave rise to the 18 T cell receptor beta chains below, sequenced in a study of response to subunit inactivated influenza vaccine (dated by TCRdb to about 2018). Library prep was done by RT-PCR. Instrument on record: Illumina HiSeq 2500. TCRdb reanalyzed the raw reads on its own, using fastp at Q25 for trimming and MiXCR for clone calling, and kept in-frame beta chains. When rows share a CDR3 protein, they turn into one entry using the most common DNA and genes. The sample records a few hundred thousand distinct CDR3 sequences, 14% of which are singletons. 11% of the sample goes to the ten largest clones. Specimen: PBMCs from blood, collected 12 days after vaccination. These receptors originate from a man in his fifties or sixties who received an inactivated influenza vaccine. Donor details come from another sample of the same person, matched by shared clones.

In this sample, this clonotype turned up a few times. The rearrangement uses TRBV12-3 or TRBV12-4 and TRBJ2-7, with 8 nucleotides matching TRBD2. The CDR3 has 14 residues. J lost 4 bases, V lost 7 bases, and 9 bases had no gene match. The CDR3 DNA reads TGTGCCAGCACGTTTGCGGGGGGCGCTTACGAGCAGTACTTC. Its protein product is CASTFAGGAYEQYF.

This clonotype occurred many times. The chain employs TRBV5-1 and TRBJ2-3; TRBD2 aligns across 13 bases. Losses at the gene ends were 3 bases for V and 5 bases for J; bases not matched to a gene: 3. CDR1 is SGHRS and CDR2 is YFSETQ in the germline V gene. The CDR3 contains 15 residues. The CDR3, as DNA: TGCGCCAGCAGCTGGACTAGCGGGAGCCAAGATACGCAGTATTTT. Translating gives CASSWTSGSQDTQYF.

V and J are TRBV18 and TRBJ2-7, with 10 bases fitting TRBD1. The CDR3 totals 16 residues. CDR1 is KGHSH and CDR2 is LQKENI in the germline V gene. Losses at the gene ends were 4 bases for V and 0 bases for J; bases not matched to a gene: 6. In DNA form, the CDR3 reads TGTGCCAGCTCACTACCGGGACAGGGGCCCTCCTACGAGCAGTACTTC. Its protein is CASSLPGQGPSYEQYF.

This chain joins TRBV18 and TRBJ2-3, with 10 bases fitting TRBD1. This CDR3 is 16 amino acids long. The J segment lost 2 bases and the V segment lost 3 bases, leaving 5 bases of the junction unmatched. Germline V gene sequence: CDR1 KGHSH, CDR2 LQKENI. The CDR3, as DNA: TGTGCCAGCTCACCTCCGGACAGGGGGAACACAGATACGCAGTATTTT. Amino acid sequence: CASSPPDRGNTDTQYF.

The CDR3 protein is CASSQDLPGRLSYEQYF. In nucleotides, the CDR3 is TGTGCCAGCAGCCAAGATTTGCCCGGGAGGCTGTCCTACGAGCAGTACTTC. This chain connects TRBV3-1 to TRBJ2-7; the match to TRBD2 covers 7 bases. Trimming removed 0 bases from V and 1 base from J; junction bases left unmatched: 9. The CDR3 is 17 amino acids. Germline-derived CDR1 and CDR2 are LGHDT and YNNKEL (reference sequence).

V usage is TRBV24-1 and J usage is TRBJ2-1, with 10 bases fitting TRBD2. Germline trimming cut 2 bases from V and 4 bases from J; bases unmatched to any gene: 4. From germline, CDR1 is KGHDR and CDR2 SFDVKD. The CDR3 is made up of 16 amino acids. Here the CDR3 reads CATSDSSGGLYNEQFF. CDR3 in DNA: TGTGCCACCAGTGATTCTAGCGGGGGCCTGTACAATGAGCAGTTCTTC.

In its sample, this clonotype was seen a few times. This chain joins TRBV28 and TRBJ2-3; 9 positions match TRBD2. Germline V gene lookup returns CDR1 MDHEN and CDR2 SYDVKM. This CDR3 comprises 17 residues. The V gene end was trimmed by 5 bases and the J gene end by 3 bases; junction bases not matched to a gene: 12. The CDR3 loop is CASSLTKRGAGTDTQYF. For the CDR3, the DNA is TGTGCCAGCAGTCTCACTAAGCGGGGGGCGGGGACAGATACGCAGTATTTT.

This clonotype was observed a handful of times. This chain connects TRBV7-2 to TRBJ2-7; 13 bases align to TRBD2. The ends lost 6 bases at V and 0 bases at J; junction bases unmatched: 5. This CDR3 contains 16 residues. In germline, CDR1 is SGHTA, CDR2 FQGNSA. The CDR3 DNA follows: TGTGCCAGCAGTTATGGACTAGCGGGAGCCTCCTACGAGCAGTACTTC. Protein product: CASSYGLAGASYEQYF.

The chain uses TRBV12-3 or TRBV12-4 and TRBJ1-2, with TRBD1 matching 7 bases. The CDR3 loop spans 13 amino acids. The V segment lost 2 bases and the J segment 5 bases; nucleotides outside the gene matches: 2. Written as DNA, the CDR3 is TGTGCCAGCAGTTTAACAGGGGAGTATGGCTACACCTTC. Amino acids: CASSLTGEYGYTF.

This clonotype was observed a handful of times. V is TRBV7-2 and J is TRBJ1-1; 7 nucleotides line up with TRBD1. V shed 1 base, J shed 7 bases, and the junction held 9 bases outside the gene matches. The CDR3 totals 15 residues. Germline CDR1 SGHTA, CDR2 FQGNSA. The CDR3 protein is CASSLVGTDNSEAFF. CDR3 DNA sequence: TGTGCCAGCAGCTTAGTTGGGACAGATAATAGTGAAGCTTTCTTT.

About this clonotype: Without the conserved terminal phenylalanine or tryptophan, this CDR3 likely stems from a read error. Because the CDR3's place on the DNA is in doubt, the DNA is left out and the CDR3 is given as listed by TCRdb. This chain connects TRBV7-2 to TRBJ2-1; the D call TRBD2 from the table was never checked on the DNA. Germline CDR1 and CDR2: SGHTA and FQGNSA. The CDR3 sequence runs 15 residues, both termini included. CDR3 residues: CASSSGPTSGRSGFL.

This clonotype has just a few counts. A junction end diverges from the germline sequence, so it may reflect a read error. The DNA of the CDR3 is TGTGCCAGCAGTTACTCGTTACGGGACACCCATCTTAATGGGCAGTTCTTC. Protein: CASSYSLRDTHLNGQFF. The V gene is TRBV6-2 or TRBV6-3, the J gene TRBJ2-1; tentative D call: TRBD1 (6 bases). CDR3 length equals 17 residues. Germline CDR1 reads MNHEY; CDR2 reads SVGEGT.

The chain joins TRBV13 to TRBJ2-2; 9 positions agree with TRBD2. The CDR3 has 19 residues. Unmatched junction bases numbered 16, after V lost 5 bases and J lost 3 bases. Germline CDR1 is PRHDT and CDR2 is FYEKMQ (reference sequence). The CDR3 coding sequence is TGTGCCAGCAGCCCAGAGGTGATAGCGGGAGCGGAGTACACCGGGGAGCTGTTTTTT. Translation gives CASSPEVIAGAEYTGELFF. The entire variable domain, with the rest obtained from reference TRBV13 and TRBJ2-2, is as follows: AAGVIQSPRHLIKEKRETATLKCYPIPRHDTVYWYQQGPGQDPQFLISFYEKMQSDKGSIPDRFSAQQFSDYHSELNMSSLELGDSALYFCASSPEVIAGAEYTGELFFGEGSRLTVL.

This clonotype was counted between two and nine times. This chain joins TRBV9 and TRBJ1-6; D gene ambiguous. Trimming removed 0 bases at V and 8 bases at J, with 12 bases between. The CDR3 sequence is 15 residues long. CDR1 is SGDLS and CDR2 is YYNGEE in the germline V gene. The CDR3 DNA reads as TGTGCCAGCAGCGTAGATGTAGGGCTCTATTCACCCCTCCACTTT. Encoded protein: CASSVDVGLYSPLHF.

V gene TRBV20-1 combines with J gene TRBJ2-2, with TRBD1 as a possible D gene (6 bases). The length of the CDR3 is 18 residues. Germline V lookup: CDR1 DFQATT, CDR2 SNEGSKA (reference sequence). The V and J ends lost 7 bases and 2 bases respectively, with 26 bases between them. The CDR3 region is CSVSSPGQTPFNTGELFF. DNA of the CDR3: TGCAGTGTCTCTTCTCCGGGACAAACACCCTTTAACACCGGGGAGCTGTTTTTT.

In nucleotides, the CDR3 is TGCGCCAGCAGCCAAAACATGTCCAGGTTGCGCTATGGCTACACCTTC. Translation gives CASSQNMSRLRYGYTF. The gene calls are TRBV4-1 and TRBJ1-2; no clear D. In germline, CDR1 is MGHRA, CDR2 YSYEKL. The CDR3 runs to 16 residues. Trimming left V 2 bases short and J 4 bases short, with 17 bases between.

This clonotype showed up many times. CDR3 sequence reads: CASSQEGLEKLFF. In DNA, the CDR3 is TGTGCCAGCAGCCAGGAGGGACTTGAAAAACTGTTTTTT. The V and J genes are TRBV7-9 and TRBJ1-4, with a possible D match to TRBD1 (5 bases). Trimming cost V 5 bases and J 7 bases, with 11 bases left between them. The length of the CDR3 is 13 residues. Germline V gives CDR1 SEHNR, CDR2 FQNEAQ (reference sequence). Combining the CDR3 with reference TRBV7-9 and TRBJ1-4 gives the whole variable domain DTGVSQNPRHKITKRGQNVTFRCDPISEHNRLYWYRQTLGQGPEFLTYFQNEAQLEKSRLLSDRFSAERPKGSFSTLEIQRTEQGDSAMYLCASSQEGLEKLFFGSGTQLSVL.

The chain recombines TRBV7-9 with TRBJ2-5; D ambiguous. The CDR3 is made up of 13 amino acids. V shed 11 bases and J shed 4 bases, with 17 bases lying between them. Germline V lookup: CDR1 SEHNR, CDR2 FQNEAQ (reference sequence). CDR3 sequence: CAPKVHSGETQYF. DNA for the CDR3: TGTGCCCCAAAGGTCCATTCGGGAGAGACCCAGTACTTC. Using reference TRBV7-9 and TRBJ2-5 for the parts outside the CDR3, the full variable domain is DTGVSQNPRHKITKRGQNVTFRCDPISEHNRLYWYRQTLGQGPEFLTYFQNEAQLEKSRLLSDRFSAERPKGSFSTLEIQRTEQGDSAMYLCAPKVHSGETQYFGPGTRLLVL.